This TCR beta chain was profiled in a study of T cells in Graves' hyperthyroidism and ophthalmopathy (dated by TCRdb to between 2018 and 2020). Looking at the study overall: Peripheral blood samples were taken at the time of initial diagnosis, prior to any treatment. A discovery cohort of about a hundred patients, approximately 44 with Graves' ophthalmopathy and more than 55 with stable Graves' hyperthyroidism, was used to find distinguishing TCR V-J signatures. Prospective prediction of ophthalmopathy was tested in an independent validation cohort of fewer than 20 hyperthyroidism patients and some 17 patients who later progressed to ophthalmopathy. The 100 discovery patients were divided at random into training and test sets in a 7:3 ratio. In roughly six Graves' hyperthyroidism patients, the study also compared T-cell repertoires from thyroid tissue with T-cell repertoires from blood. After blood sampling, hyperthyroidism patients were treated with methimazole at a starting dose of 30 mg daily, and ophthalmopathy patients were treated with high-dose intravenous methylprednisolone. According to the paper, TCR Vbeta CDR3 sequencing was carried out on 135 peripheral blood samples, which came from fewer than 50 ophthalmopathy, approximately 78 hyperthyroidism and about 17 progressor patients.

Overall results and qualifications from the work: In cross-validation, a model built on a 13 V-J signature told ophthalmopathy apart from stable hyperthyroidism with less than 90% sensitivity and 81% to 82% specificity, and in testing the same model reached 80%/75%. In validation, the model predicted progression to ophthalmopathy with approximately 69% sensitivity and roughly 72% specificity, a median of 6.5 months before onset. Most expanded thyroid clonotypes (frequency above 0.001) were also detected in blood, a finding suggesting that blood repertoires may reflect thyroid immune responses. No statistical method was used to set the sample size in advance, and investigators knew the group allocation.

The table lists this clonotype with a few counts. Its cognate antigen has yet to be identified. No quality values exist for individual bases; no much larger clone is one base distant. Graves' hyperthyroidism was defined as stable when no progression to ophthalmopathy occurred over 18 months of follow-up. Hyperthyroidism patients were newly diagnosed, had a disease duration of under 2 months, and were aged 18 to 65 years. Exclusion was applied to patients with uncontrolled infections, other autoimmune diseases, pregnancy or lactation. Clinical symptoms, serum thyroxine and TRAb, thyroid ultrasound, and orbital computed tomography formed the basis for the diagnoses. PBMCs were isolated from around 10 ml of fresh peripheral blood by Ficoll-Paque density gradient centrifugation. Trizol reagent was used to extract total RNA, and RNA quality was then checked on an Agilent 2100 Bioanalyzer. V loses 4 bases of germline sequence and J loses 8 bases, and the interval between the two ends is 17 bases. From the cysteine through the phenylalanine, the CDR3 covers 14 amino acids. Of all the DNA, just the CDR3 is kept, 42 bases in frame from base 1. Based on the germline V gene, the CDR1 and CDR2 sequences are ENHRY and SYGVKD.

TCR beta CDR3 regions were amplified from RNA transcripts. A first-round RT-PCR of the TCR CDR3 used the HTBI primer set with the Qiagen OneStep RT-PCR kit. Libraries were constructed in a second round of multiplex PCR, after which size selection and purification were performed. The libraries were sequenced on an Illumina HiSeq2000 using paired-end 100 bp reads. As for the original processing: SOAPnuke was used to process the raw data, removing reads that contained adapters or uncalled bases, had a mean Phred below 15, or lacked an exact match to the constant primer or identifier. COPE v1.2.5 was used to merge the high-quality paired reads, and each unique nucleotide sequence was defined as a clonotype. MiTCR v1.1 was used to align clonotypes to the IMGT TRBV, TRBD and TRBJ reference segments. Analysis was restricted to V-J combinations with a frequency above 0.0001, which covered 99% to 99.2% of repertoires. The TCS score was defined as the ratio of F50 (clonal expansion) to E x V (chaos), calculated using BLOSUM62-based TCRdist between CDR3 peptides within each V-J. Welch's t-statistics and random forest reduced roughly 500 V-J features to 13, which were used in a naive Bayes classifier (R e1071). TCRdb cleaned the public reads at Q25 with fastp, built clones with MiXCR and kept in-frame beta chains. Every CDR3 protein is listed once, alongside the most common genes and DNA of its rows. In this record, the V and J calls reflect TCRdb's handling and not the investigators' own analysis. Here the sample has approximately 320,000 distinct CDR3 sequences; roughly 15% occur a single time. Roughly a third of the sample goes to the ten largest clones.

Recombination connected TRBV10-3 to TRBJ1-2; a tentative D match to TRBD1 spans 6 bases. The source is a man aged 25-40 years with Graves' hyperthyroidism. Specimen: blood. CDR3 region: CAISVSQGSEGYTF. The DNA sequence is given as TGTGCCATCAGTGTCTCACAGGGATCGGAAGGCTACACCTTC.